The 27 T cell receptor beta chains presented below share a single source sample, sequenced in a study of response to subunit inactivated influenza vaccine. TCRdb reanalysed the RT-PCR reads using MiXCR and keeps one entry per CDR3 protein. The repertoire holds approximately 520,000 distinct CDR3 sequences, with around 25% as singletons. Material: CD4+ T cells sorted from PBMCs, obtained more than 4 days after vaccination. Receptors were obtained from a man aged 50-60 years who received an inactivated influenza vaccine.

This chain joins TRBV4-1 and TRBJ2-5; a weak D match, TRBD2 (5 bases). From germline, CDR1 is MGHRA and CDR2 YSYEKL. V was cut by 3 bases and J by 5 bases, with 10 bases left in between. The CDR3 is made up of 13 amino acids. DNA of the CDR3: TGCGCCAGCAGCCATGAGAGGGCCGAGACCCAGTACTTC. It yields the protein CASSHERAETQYF.

The V and J genes are TRBV4-3 and TRBJ1-4, with a possible D match to TRBD1 (5 bases). Trimming cost V 0 bases and J 3 bases, with 8 bases left between them. CDR3 size: 15 residues. Germline values: CDR1 LGHNA, CDR2 YSLEER. As DNA, the CDR3 is TGCGCCAGCAGCCAAGACAGGGTGCCTAATGAAAAACTGTTTTTT. It encodes CASSQDRVPNEKLFF.

This chain links TRBV7-2 with TRBJ2-7; no clear D. Trimming cost V 1 base and J 13 bases, with 11 bases left between them. This CDR3 is 11 amino acids long. CDR1 and CDR2 from the germline V gene are SGHTA and FQGNSA. CDR3 sequence reads: CASSLGAATYF. In DNA, the CDR3 is TGTGCCAGCAGCTTAGGGGCAGCGACCTACTTC.

The chain employs TRBV7-9 and TRBJ1-5; D uncertain. In germline, CDR1 is SEHNR, CDR2 FQNEAQ (reference sequence). The CDR3 has 14 residues. Trimming took 5 bases from V and 0 from J, leaving 8 bases between them. CDR3 in DNA: TGTGCCAGCAGCCCGGATCTTAGCAATCAGCCCCAGCATTTT. Translated, it gives CASSPDLSNQPQHF.

This clonotype was picked up one time. V gene TRBV21-1 combines with J gene TRBJ2-5. TRBV21-1 is assigned pseudogene status. This CDR3 region has 18 residues. Here the CDR3 reads CASSKASLAEFYQETQYF. CDR3 coding DNA: TGTGCCAGCAGCAAAGCCTCGTTGGCCGAGTTTTACCAAGAGACCCAGTACTTC.

This clonotype was seen ten or more times. The chain recombines TRBV10-3 with TRBJ2-7; D call uncertain. The length of the CDR3 is 11 residues. Germline values: CDR1 ENHRY, CDR2 SYGVKD. Trimming stripped 7 bases from V and 2 bases from J, with 6 bases between. The CDR3 nucleotides are TGTGCCATCAAAGAGACCTACGAGCAGTACTTC. Translation: CAIKETYEQYF.

This clonotype came up a few times. The chain couples TRBV20-1 to TRBJ2-1; 11 positions match TRBD2. The CDR3 loop spans 13 amino acids. The V and J ends lost 2 bases and 14 bases, in that order; junction bases with no gene match: 8. Germline-derived CDR1 and CDR2 are DFQATT and SNEGSKA (reference sequence). CDR3 region: CSARPTSGRTEFF. The CDR3 region has the DNA TGCAGTGCTAGACCAACTAGCGGGAGAACGGAGTTCTTC.

This rearrangement joins TRBV5-1 to TRBJ1-1; 7 positions match TRBD1. The V segment lost 3 bases and the J segment 0 bases; nucleotides outside the gene matches: 8. This CDR3 has 16 amino acids. CDR1 SGHRS and CDR2 YFSETQ come from the germline V gene. CDR3 coding DNA: TGCGCCAGCAGCTCTACCGGGACAGCAATGAACACTGAAGCTTTCTTT. Its translation: CASSSTGTAMNTEAFF. Complete variable domain (other parts from reference TRBV5-1 and TRBJ1-1): KAGVTQTPRYLIKTRGQQVTLSCSPISGHRSVSWYQQTPGQGLQFLFEYFSETQRNKGNFPGRFSGRQFSNSRSEMNVSTLELGDSALYLCASSSTGTAMNTEAFFGQGTRLTVV.

The chain carries TRBV5-1 and TRBJ2-3, with D tentatively TRBD1 or TRBD2 (6 bases each). Trimming stripped 5 bases from V and 5 bases from J, with 15 bases between. The CDR3 contains 14 residues. Germline V gene data show CDR1 as SGHRS and CDR2 as YFSETQ. CDR3 sequence (DNA): TGCGCCAGCAGGAGGGGGGACGGGGGAGATACGCAGTATTTT. Its translation: CASRRGDGGDTQYF.

This clonotype was detected only a few times. The chain carries TRBV20-1 and TRBJ2-7, with 7 positions matching TRBD1. The ends lost 6 bases at V and 5 bases at J; junction bases unmatched: 16. CDR3 size: 15 residues. Per germline, CDR1 DFQATT and CDR2 SNEGSKA (reference sequence). The CDR3 here is CSAQTGQRFVDEQYF. The DNA for the CDR3 is TGCAGTGCCCAAACGGGACAGCGGTTTGTGGACGAGCAGTACTTC.

The V and J genes are TRBV12-3 or TRBV12-4 and TRBJ1-6; D perhaps matches TRBD1 (5 bases). The CDR3 is 13 amino acids. The germline V and J ends were trimmed by 6 bases and 9 bases, with 12 bases remaining between them. CDR3 loop: CASSSTGGSPLHF. The CDR3 DNA reads as TGTGCCAGCAGCTCAACGGGGGGTTCACCCCTCCACTTT.

This clonotype came up a few times. The rearrangement joins TRBV4-3 to TRBJ1-5, with no clear D. CDR1 is LGHNA, CDR2 YSLEER, per germline. Trimming stripped 0 bases from V and 3 bases from J, with 3 bases between. CDR3 length: 13 residues. The CDR3 DNA is TGCGCCAGCAGCCAAGAACTCAATCAGCCCCAGCATTTT. This translates into CASSQELNQPQHF.

The V and J genes are TRBV20-1 and TRBJ2-5, with a possible D match to TRBD2 (6 bases). This CDR3 is 14 amino acids long. Germline assignment: CDR1 DFQATT and CDR2 SNEGSKA (reference sequence). V shed 0 bases and J shed 14 bases, with 22 bases lying between them. The CDR3 nucleotides are TGCAGTGCTAGAGATCGGGAGACGGCGGCGGGGTCATACTTC. Encoded protein: CSARDRETAAGSYF.

This clonotype appeared a few times. CDR3 nucleotides: TGCGCCAGCAGCTTCTCTAGCGGGGCCCTCTACGAGCAGTACTTC. Encoded protein: CASSFSSGALYEQYF. This chain joins TRBV5-1 and TRBJ2-7; 9 bases align to TRBD2. After removal of 2 bases from V and 3 bases from J, the junction contained 6 bases not matched to a gene. The CDR3 is 15 residues long. Germline V gene sequence: CDR1 SGHRS, CDR2 YFSETQ.

V is TRBV28 and J is TRBJ2-1, with 7 bases that match TRBD2. J gave up 9 bases and V 6 bases, and 17 bases lay outside the gene matches. In germline, CDR1 is MDHEN, CDR2 SYDVKM. This CDR3 is built from 16 residues. This chain's CDR3 is CASRWGREVLSSEQFF. The CDR3 coding sequence is TGTGCCAGCAGATGGGGACGGGAGGTCCTATCTAGTGAGCAGTTCTTC. The whole variable domain, remainder taken from reference TRBV28 and TRBJ2-1, is DVKVTQSSRYLVKRTGEKVFLECVQDMDHENMFWYRQDPGLGLRLIYFSYDVKMKEKGDIPEGYSVSREKKERFSLILESASTNQTSMYLCASRWGREVLSSEQFFGPGTRLTVL.

This clonotype was observed at least ten times. This rearrangement joins TRBV5-1 to TRBJ2-2; D might be TRBD1 (6 bases). The CDR3 extends over 14 amino acids. V lost 4 bases and J 1 base, leaving 8 bases between the germline ends. Looked up from germline, CDR1 is SGHRS and CDR2 is YFSETQ. The DNA for the CDR3 is TGCGCCAGCAGCCCGACAGGGAACACCGGGGAGCTGTTTTTT. Translated, it gives CASSPTGNTGELFF.

Many counts were recorded for this clonotype. The chain has TRBV6-2 or TRBV6-3 and TRBJ2-7, with D possibly TRBD1 on 6 matching bases. CDR1 and CDR2 (germline): MNHEY, SVGEGT. The CDR3 is 12 residues long. V gave up 6 bases and J gave up 2 bases, with 8 bases separating them. The CDR3 DNA is TGTGCCAGCAGGGGACAAGCCTACGAGCAGTACTTC. Translating it yields CASRGQAYEQYF.

In this sample, this clonotype turned up a few times. The chain uses TRBV9 and TRBJ1-2, with 9 bases identical to TRBD1. The germline gives CDR1 SGDLS, CDR2 YYNGEE. Trimming removed 6 bases from V and 1 base from J; junction bases left unmatched: 4. This CDR3 is 14 amino acids long. In DNA, the CDR3 is TGTGCCAGCACGGCGGGACAGGGTAACTATGGCTACACCTTC. Its translation is CASTAGQGNYGYTF.

This chain uses TRBV5-5 with TRBJ1-1; the D is unclear. In germline, CDR1 is SGHKS, CDR2 YYEKEE (reference sequence). CDR3 size: 16 residues. V was clipped by 0 bases and J by 1 base, with 13 bases between them. The CDR3 nucleotides are TGTGCCAGCAGCTTGGACGGGGTGCAACCGAACACTGAAGCTTTCTTT. Translated: CASSLDGVQPNTEAFF.

V gene TRBV5-1 combines with J gene TRBJ1-2, with D perhaps matching TRBD1 (5 bases). The germline gives CDR1 SGHRS, CDR2 YFSETQ. The V end was cut by 2 bases, the J end by 11 bases, with 19 bases between. There are 14 residues in the CDR3. Here the CDR3 DNA reads TGCGCCAGCAGCTTCCCCGGGGCTCCTAGGAGATACACCTTC. Translated: CASSFPGAPRRYTF.

The V and J genes are TRBV20-1 and TRBJ1-1; D uncertain. Germline V gives CDR1 DFQATT, CDR2 SNEGSKA (reference sequence). This CDR3 is 12 amino acids long. DNA for the CDR3: TGCAGCGCCGCGCCAGTAGCTTCCCAAGCTTTCTTT. It yields the protein CSAAPVASQAFF.

In its sample, this clonotype was seen many times. The chain recombines TRBV27 with TRBJ2-7; D unclear. Germline-derived CDR1 and CDR2 are MNHEY and SMNVEV (reference sequence). Trimming shortened V by 7 bases and J by 1 base, and 17 bases separated the two germline ends. CDR3 length equals 15 residues. CDR3 region: CASTQSLSGSYEQYF. In DNA, the CDR3 is TGTGCCAGCACCCAGTCCCTCTCTGGTTCCTACGAGCAGTACTTC.

The chain couples TRBV20-1 to TRBJ1-1, with a weak D call TRBD1 (6 bases). Germline V gene sequence: CDR1 DFQATT, CDR2 SNEGSKA (reference sequence). V lost 1 base, J lost 5 bases, and 14 bases lay in between. This CDR3 is 14 amino acids long. This CDR3 reads CSARVVSGDTEAFF. DNA for the CDR3: TGCAGTGCTAGAGTGGTTTCAGGGGATACTGAAGCTTTCTTT.

This clonotype was seen many times. The chain couples TRBV29-1 to TRBJ2-7; either TRBD1 or TRBD2 may supply D (5 bases each). CDR3 length: 17 amino acids. CDR1 is SQVTM, CDR2 ANQGSEA, per germline. Trimming pared 6 bases from V and 3 bases from J, leaving 27 bases between. The chain's CDR3 is CSVAGGREPLTLYEQYF. CDR3 coding DNA: TGCAGCGTGGCCGGAGGCAGGGAGCCACTGACCCTCTACGAGCAGTACTTC.

This clonotype was seen more than once but under ten times. The gene calls are TRBV7-9 and TRBJ2-3, with 8 bases matching TRBD2. The CDR3 runs to 16 residues. Germline V CDR1 and CDR2: SEHNR, FQNEAQ (reference sequence). Losses at the gene ends were 4 bases for V and 3 bases for J; bases not matched to a gene: 9. The CDR3: CASSSHRAGVTDTQYF. The CDR3 DNA sequence: TGTGCCAGCAGCTCCCATCGAGCGGGGGTAACAGATACGCAGTATTTT.

This clonotype was seen a few times. In nucleotides, the CDR3 is TGTGCCAGCAGCTTAGGAGACAGACCTTACAATGAGCAGTTCTTC. Protein product: CASSLGDRPYNEQFF. The chain employs TRBV7-7 and TRBJ2-1; TRBD1 is a possible D gene (5 bases). Germline V lookup: CDR1 SSHAT, CDR2 FNYEAQ (reference sequence). CDR3 length equals 15 residues. The V gene lost 1 base and the J gene lost 4 bases, with 11 bases spanning the gap.

The chain uses TRBV6-2 or TRBV6-3 and TRBJ2-3; the match to TRBD1 covers 8 bases. CDR1 is MNHEY, CDR2 SVGEGT, per germline. The length of the CDR3 is 16 residues. Losses at the gene ends were 0 bases for V and 4 bases for J; bases not matched to a gene: 6. Here the CDR3 reads CASSYSAGGLADTQYF. In nucleotides, the CDR3 is TGTGCCAGCAGTTACTCCGCAGGGGGCTTGGCAGATACGCAGTATTTT.